The 16 T cell receptor beta chains presented below share a single source sample, sequenced in a study of regulatory T cells in long-lasting Graves disease. To make TCR beta libraries, researchers used iRepertoire HTBI primers and Arm-PCR of CDR3 regions. TCRdb fed the multiplex PCR reads into MiXCR, producing one record per CDR3 protein. The top ten clones hold about 25% of a sample with hundreds of thousands of distinct CDR3 sequences, roughly 16% of them seen once. Time point meaning: newly diagnosed GD, antithyroid drugs for less than 3 months. The TCR library was made from RNA that had been extracted from PBMCs in TRIzol. This sample was shared with a second study, whose subject was T cells in Graves' hyperthyroidism and ophthalmopathy.

This material consisted of peripheral blood mononuclear cells (PBMCs), taken at new diagnosis, from a patient treated with antithyroid drugs. These receptors all come from a woman in her forties or fifties with Graves disease.

This clonotype was seen at least ten times. V is TRBV2 and J is TRBJ2-2; D ambiguous. The CDR3 is made up of 13 amino acids. Germline V lookup: CDR1 SNHLY, CDR2 FYNNEI. Trimming took off 5 bases at V and 4 bases at J, with 8 bases between the two ends. CDR3 protein: CASSLTPTGELFF. For the CDR3, the DNA is TGTGCCAGCAGTTTGACTCCCACCGGGGAGCTGTTTTTT.

The rearrangement joins TRBV7-9 to TRBJ1-1, with D unclear. Germline V gives CDR1 SEHNR, CDR2 FQNEAQ (reference sequence). The length of the CDR3 is 16 residues. V shed 1 base and J shed 3 bases, with 15 bases lying between them. The CDR3 DNA reads TGTGCCAGCAGCTTAGATCCGACCGGGAGGCACACTGAAGCTTTCTTT. Residues: CASSLDPTGRHTEAFF.

This clonotype turned up a few times. This chain connects TRBV3-1 to TRBJ1-6, with a possible D match to TRBD1 (5 bases). V dropped 1 base and J dropped 8 bases, with 6 bases sitting between them. Germline CDR1 and CDR2: LGHDT and YNNKEL (reference sequence). The CDR3 is 13 residues long. DNA of the CDR3: TGTGCCAGCAGCCAAGGGGGCGATTCACCCCTCCACTTT. Amino acid sequence: CASSQGGDSPLHF.

The chain uses TRBV2 and TRBJ2-3; D tentatively fits TRBD1 or TRBD2 (5 bases each). Trimming removed 3 bases from V and 4 bases from J, with 11 bases in between. In germline, CDR1 is SNHLY, CDR2 FYNNEI. The CDR3 is 14 residues long. The DNA for the CDR3 is TGTGCCAGCAGTGACGGGGCAGGGTCAGATACGCAGTATTTT. As protein: CASSDGAGSDTQYF.

This clonotype was observed many times. V usage is TRBV18 and J usage is TRBJ1-1; D uncertain. CDR1 is KGHSH, CDR2 LQKENI, per germline. Trimming removed 5 bases at V and 2 bases at J, with 12 bases between. This CDR3 comprises 14 residues. In DNA form, the CDR3 reads TGTGCCAGCTCATTCACGGAGGTCAACACTGAAGCTTTCTTT. Amino acid sequence: CASSFTEVNTEAFF.

The sample holds many counts of this clonotype. The chain couples TRBV11-3 to TRBJ2-3; 7 nucleotides line up with TRBD2. CDR3 length equals 13 residues. CDR1 and CDR2 from the germline V gene are SGHNT and YENEEA. V shed 3 bases and J 4 bases; nucleotides not matched to a gene: 1. The CDR3 is CASSFAGADTQYF. The CDR3 DNA follows: TGTGCCAGCAGCTTTGCGGGGGCAGATACGCAGTATTTT.

The chain has TRBV12-3 or TRBV12-4 and TRBJ2-3; D remains ambiguous. V shed 4 bases and J shed 2 bases, with 4 bases lying between them. CDR3 length: 12 amino acids. The DNA for the CDR3 is TGTGCCAGCAGTTATTACACAGATACGCAGTATTTT. Residues: CASSYYTDTQYF.

This clonotype was observed many times. The chain carries TRBV2 and TRBJ2-5, with unresolved D. Germline V CDR1 and CDR2: SNHLY, FYNNEI. V was trimmed by 6 bases and J by 8 bases, leaving 10 bases between them. CDR3 length equals 11 residues. CDR3 nucleotides: TGTGCCAGCAGCCCCCCTCGAACCCAGTACTTC. It yields the protein CASSPPRTQYF.

This clonotype showed up many times. The rearrangement joins TRBV24-1 to TRBJ1-1; D is possibly TRBD1 (6 bases). The germline V and J ends were trimmed by 3 bases and 10 bases, with 11 bases remaining between them. Germline V gene sequence: CDR1 KGHDR, CDR2 SFDVKD. This CDR3 is 12 amino acids long. The CDR3 DNA sequence: TGTGCCACCAGTGATCGAGGGGGGGGAGCTTTCTTT. The encoded protein is CATSDRGGGAFF.

Points on this clonotype: One end of the junction varies from germline; a read error may be responsible. J is TRBJ2-7 and V is TRBV5-1; D unclear. CDR1 SGHRS and CDR2 YFSETQ come from the germline V gene. The CDR3 extends over 14 amino acids. In DNA form, the CDR3 reads TGCACCAGCAGCCCCGGGCCTCCAGGTGACGAGCAGTACTTC. This encodes CTSSPGPPGDEQYF.

This clonotype has a handful of counts. The chain recombines TRBV12-3 or TRBV12-4 with TRBJ1-1; D call uncertain. Trimming removed 3 bases at V and 9 bases at J, with 14 bases between. The CDR3 runs to 13 residues. The CDR3: CASSLGAGRQAFF. CDR3 nucleotide sequence: TGTGCCAGCAGTTTGGGCGCGGGCCGGCAAGCTTTCTTT.

This clonotype has ten or more counts. CDR3 in DNA: TGTGCCAGCAGTTATCAGGGGGGCAATCAGCCCCAGCATTTT. Residues: CASSYQGGNQPQHF. The chain employs TRBV6-2 or TRBV6-3 and TRBJ1-5, with 7 bases lining up with TRBD1. Germline lookup yields CDR1 MNHEY and CDR2 SVGEGT. The CDR3 is 14 amino acids. The V gene end was trimmed by 3 bases and the J gene end by 2 bases; junction bases not matched to a gene: 1.

This clonotype was picked up many times. V gene TRBV12-3 or TRBV12-4 combines with J gene TRBJ2-2, with no clear D. V was clipped by 4 bases and J by 8 bases, with 11 bases between them. CDR3 length: 13 amino acids. CDR3 loop: CASSSRAIGELFF. CDR3 DNA sequence: TGTGCCAGCAGTTCCCGAGCCATTGGGGAGCTGTTTTTT.

This clonotype turned up a few times. This sequence joins TRBV7-6 and TRBJ2-2; 8 positions agree with TRBD1. The CDR3 has 16 amino acids. Germline lookup yields CDR1 SGHVS and CDR2 FNYEAQ. The junction had 9 bases not matched to a gene; V was cut back by 5 bases and J by 4 bases. CDR3 sequence (DNA): TGTGCCAGCAGCCTTACTCAGGGGGCAGGCACCGGGGAGCTGTTTTTT. Translating it yields CASSLTQGAGTGELFF.

The sample holds a few counts of this clonotype. The V and J genes are TRBV12-3 or TRBV12-4 and TRBJ2-2; D is possibly TRBD1 or TRBD2 (5 bases each). The CDR3 is 18 amino acids. The V end lost 3 bases, the J end lost 0 bases, and 17 bases lay between the germline ends. The CDR3 protein is CASSFILPGTANTGELFF. The DNA of the CDR3 is TGTGCCAGCAGTTTTATCCTTCCCGGGACGGCGAACACCGGGGAGCTGTTTTTT.

This clonotype was picked up many times. The J gene is TRBJ1-2, the V gene TRBV3-1; D ambiguous. The CDR3 consists of 12 residues. Germline assignment: CDR1 LGHDT and CDR2 YNNKEL (reference sequence). V gave up 1 base and J gave up 11 bases, with 11 bases separating them. The CDR3 nucleotides read TGTGCCAGCAGCCAAGCGTCGGGGTTTTACACCTTC. It codes for CASSQASGFYTF.